These 7 T cell receptor beta chains were sequenced from one sample in a study of blood T cell repertoires in COVID-19. Method: immunoSEQ multiplex PCR; TCRdb's copy keeps in-frame clones and lacks some. The table has some 300,000 clones, 88% seen once. The sample was peripheral blood. Receptors originate from a woman under 40 who had recovered from COVID-19.

The V and J genes are TRBV10-3 and TRBJ1-1; 9 bases align to TRBD1. V shed 7 bases and J 0 bases; nucleotides not matched to a gene: 12. This CDR3 comprises 17 residues. CDR1 and CDR2 from the germline V gene are ENHRY and SYGVKD. The DNA of the CDR3 is TGTGCCATCATGAACCGGGACAGGGTAATCATGAACACTGAAGCTTTCTTT. Its protein product is CAIMNRDRVIMNTEAFF.

CDR3 DNA: TGCAGCCTTCAGGAAGGCAATCAGCCCCAGCATTTT. Translating gives CSLQEGNQPQHF. This chain connects TRBV29-1 to TRBJ1-5; no clear D gene. The ends were cut back, 8 bases at V and 2 bases at J, with 10 bases in the middle. The CDR3 is made up of 12 amino acids. In germline, CDR1 is SQVTM, CDR2 ANQGSEA.

The V and J genes are TRBV12-5 and TRBJ1-2; no reliable D call. V lost 1 base and J 4 bases, leaving 19 bases between the germline ends. CDR1 is LGHNT, CDR2 FRNRAP, per germline. The CDR3 is made up of 17 amino acids. This chain's CDR3 is CASGLDPGEGDPYGYTF. DNA for the CDR3: TGTGCTAGTGGTTTGGATCCCGGGGAGGGAGACCCCTATGGCTACACCTTC.

The rearrangement links TRBV18 to TRBJ1-3; 7 bases align to TRBD1. The V and J ends lost 5 bases and 0 bases, in that order; junction bases with no gene match: 4. The germline CDR1 and CDR2 sequences are KGHSH and LQKENI. This CDR3 is built from 15 residues. CDR3 DNA: TGTGCCAGCTCAGTCGGACAGGACTCTGGAAACACCATATATTTT. This translates into CASSVGQDSGNTIYF.

The CDR3 bases are TGTGCCAGCTCCCCTAGCGGGACCACCGGGGAGCTGTTTTTT. Translated: CASSPSGTTGELFF. V is TRBV18 and J is TRBJ2-2; the match to TRBD2 covers 9 bases. V lost 6 bases to trimming and J lost 4 bases; unmatched junction nucleotides: 3. CDR1 KGHSH and CDR2 LQKENI come from the germline V gene. The CDR3 totals 14 residues.

The J gene is TRBJ1-5, the V gene TRBV7-2; 7 bases are shared with TRBD1. J gave up 7 bases and V 1 base, and 10 bases lay outside the gene matches. CDR1 and CDR2 from the germline V gene are SGHTA and FQGNSA. This CDR3 has 16 residues. The CDR3 is CASSLEGRGIHQPQHF. In DNA form, the CDR3 reads TGTGCCAGCAGCTTAGAGGGCAGGGGGATTCACCAGCCCCAGCATTTT.

This chain links TRBV4-3 with TRBJ2-1; 9 nucleotides match TRBD2. Germline V gene lookup returns CDR1 LGHNA and CDR2 YSLEER. There are 14 residues in the CDR3. V lost 3 bases and J lost 9; bases outside the gene matches: 6. CDR3 region: CASSQGLAFSEQFF. CDR3 sequence (DNA): TGCGCCAGCAGCCAGGGACTAGCATTCAGTGAGCAGTTCTTC.